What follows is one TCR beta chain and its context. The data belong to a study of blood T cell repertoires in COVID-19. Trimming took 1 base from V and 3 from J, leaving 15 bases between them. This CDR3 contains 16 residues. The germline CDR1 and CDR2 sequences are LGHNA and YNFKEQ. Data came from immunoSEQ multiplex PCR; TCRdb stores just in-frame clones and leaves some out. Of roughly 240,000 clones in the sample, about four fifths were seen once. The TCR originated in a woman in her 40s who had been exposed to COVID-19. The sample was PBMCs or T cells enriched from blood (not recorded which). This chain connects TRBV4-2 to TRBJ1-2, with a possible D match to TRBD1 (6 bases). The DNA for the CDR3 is TGTGCCAGCAGCCAAGGCCTGGACAGCGACTACTATGGCTACACCTTC. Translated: CASSQGLDSDYYGYTF.